This note documents a single T cell receptor (beta chain) sequence. Looked up from germline, CDR1 is PRHDT and CDR2 is FYEKMQ (reference sequence). The CDR3 is 15 residues long. V shed 5 bases, J shed 9 bases, and the junction held 15 bases outside the gene matches. In the authors' workflow: How many nucleated cells were present was estimated from reference gene primer amplification. The protocol was immunoSEQ multiplex PCR, while the TCRdb copy is restricted to in-frame clones and leaves out a portion. The V and J calls and clone size were taken over from that table, and D and trimming were inferred from the DNA. This table has about 140,000 clones, under 85% appearing once. The data belong to a study of blood T cell repertoires in COVID-19. In the study overall: Some COVID-19 samples were acute and others convalescent; all came from the United States, Italy and Spain. PBMCs, B-cell-depleted T cells, or T cells were the source of the cDNA or gDNA that made up the material.

Sequenced material: peripheral blood. The origin of this receptor is a woman older than 75 in a cohort sampled during active or convalescent COVID-19. V is TRBV13 and J is TRBJ2-5; 7 nucleotides agree with TRBD2. The CDR3 coding sequence is TGTGCCAGCAGCCGGCTTAAAGCGGGGCGCGGGGCCCAGTACTTC. Amino acids: CASSRLKAGRGAQYF.